This T cell receptor beta chain was sequenced in a study of blood T cell repertoires in COVID-19. TCRdb's table, derived via immunoSEQ multiplex PCR, lists solely in-frame clones and lacks some. The sample contains about 140,000 clones, approximately 83% of which appear only once. The sequenced material came from peripheral blood. The origin of this receptor is a woman in her sixties with acute or convalescent COVID-19.

As DNA, the CDR3 is TGCGCCAGCAGCTCGGACAGTATTAGGGAGACCCAGTACTTC. Its protein product is CASSSDSIRETQYF. The V and J genes are TRBV5-1 and TRBJ2-5; TRBD1 might be the D (6 bases). This CDR3 comprises 14 residues. The germline V gene has CDR1 SGHRS and CDR2 YFSETQ. Trimming removed 3 bases at V and 5 bases at J, with 14 bases between.